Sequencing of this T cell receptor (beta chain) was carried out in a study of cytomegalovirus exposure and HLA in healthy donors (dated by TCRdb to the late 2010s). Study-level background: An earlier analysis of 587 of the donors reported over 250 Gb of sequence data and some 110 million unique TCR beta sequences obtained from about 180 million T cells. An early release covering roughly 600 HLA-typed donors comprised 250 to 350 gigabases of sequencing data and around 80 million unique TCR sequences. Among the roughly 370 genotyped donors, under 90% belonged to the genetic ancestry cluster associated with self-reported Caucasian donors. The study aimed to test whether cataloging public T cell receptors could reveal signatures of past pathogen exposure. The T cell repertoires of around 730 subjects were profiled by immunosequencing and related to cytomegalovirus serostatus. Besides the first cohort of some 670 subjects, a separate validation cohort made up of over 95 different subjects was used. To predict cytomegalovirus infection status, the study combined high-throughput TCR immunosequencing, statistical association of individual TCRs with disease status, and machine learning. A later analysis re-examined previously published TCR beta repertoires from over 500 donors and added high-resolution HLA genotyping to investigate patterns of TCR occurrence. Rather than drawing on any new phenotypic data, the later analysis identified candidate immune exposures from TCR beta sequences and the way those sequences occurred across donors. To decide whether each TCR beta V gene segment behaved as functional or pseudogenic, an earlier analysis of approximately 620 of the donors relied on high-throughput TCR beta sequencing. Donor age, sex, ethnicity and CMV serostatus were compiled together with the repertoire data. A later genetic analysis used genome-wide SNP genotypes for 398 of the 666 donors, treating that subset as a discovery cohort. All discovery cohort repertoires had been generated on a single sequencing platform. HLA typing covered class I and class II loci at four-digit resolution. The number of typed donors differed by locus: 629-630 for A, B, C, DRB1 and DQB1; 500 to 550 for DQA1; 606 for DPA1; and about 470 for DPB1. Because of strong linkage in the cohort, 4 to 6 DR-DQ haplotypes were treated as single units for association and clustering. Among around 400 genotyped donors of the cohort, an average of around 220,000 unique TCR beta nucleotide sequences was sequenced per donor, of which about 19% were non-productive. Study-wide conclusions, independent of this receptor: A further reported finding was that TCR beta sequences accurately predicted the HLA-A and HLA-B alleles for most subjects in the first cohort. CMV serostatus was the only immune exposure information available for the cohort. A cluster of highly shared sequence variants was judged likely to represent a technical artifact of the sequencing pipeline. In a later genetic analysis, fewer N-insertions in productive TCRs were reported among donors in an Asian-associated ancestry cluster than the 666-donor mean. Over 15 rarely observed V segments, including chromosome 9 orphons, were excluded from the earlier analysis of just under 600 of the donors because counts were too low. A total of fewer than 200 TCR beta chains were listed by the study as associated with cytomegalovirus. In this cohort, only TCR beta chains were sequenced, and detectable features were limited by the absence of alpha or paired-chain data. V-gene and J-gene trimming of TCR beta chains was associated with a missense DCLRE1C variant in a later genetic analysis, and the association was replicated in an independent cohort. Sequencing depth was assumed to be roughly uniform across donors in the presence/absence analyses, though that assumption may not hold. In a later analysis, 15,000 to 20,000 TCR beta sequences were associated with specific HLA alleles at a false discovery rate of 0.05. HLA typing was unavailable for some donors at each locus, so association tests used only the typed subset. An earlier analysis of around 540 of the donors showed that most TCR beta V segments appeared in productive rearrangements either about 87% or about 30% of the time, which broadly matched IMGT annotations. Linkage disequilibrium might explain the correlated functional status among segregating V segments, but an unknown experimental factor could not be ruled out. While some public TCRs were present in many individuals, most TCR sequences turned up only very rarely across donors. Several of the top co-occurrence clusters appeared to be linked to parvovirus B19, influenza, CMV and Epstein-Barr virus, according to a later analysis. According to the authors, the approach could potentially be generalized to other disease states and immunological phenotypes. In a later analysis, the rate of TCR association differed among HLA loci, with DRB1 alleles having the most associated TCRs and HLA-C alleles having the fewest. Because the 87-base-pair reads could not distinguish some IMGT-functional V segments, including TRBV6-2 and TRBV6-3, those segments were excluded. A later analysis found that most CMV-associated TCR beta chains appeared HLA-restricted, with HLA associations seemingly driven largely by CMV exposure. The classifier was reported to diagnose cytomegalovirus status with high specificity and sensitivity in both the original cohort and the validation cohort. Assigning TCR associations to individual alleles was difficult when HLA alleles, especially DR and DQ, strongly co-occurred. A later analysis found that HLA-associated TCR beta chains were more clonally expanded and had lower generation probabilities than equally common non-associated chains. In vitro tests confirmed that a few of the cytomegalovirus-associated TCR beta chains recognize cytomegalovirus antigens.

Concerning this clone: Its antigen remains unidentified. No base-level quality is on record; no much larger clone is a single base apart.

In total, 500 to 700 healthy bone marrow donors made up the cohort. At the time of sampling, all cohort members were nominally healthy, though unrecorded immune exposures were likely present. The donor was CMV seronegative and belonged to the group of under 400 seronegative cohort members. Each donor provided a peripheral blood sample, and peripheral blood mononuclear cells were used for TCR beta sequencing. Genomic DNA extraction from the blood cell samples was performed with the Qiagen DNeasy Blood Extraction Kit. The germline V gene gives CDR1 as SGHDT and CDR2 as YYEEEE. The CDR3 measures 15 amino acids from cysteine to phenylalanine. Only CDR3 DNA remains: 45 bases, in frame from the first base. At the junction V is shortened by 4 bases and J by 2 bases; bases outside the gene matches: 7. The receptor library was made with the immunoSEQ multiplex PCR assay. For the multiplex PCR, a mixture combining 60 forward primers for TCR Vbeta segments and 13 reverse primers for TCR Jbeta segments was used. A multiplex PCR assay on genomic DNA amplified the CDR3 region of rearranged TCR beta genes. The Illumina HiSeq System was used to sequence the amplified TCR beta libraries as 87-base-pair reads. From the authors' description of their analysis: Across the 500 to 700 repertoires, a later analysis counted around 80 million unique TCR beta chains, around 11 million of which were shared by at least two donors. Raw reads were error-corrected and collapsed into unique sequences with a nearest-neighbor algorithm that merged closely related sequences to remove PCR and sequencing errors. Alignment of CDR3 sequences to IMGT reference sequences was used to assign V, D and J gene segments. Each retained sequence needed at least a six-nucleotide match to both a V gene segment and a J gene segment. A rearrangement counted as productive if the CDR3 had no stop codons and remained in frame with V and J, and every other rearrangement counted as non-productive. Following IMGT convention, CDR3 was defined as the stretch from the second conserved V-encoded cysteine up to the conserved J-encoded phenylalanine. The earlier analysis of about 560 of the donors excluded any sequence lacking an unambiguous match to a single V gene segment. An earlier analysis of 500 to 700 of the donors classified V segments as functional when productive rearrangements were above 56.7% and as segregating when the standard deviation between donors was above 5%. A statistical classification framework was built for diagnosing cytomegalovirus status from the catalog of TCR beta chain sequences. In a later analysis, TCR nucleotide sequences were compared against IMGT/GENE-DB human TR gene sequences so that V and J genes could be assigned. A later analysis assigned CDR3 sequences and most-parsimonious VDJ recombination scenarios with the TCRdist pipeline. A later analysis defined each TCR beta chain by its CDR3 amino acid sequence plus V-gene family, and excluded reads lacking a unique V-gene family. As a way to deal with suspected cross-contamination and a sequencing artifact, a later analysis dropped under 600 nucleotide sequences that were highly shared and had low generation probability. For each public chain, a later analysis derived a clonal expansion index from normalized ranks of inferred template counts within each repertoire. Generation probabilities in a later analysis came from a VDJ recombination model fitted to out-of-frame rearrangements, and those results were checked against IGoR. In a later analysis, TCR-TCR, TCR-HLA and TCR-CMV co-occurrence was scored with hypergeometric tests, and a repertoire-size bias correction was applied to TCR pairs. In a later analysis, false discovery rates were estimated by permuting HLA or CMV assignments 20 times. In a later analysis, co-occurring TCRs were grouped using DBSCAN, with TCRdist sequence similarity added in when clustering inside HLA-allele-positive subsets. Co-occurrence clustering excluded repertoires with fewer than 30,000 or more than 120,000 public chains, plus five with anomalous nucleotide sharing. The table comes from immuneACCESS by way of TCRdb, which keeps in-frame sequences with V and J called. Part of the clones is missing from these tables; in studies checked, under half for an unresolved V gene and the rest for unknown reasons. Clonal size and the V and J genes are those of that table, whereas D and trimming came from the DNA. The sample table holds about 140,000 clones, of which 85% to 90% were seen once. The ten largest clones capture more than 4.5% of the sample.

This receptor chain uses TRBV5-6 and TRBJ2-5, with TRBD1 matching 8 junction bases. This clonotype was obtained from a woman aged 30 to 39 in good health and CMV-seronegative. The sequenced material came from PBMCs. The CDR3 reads CASSIIRGRQETQYF. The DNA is TGTGCCAGCAGCATCATCAGGGGGCGGCAAGAGACCCAGTACTTC. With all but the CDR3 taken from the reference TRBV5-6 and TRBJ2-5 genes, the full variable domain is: DAGVTQSPTHLIKTRGQQVTLRCSPKSGHDTVSWYQQALGQGPQFIFQYYEEEERQRGNFPDRFSGHQFPNYSSELNVNALLLGDSALYLCASSIIRGRQETQYFGPGTRLLVL.